Each of the 29 T cell receptor beta chains below was sequenced from the same sample in a study of T cell changes during pregnancy in multiple sclerosis. Profiled with immunoSEQ multiplex PCR; TCRdb holds only in-frame clones, not every one. The sample shows about 49,000 clones, approximately 90% of them seen only once. This specimen consisted of CD4+ T cells from peripheral blood mononuclear cells, obtained in the second trimester of pregnancy. Receptor source: a female donor in good health, enrolled as a control in a pregnancy study.

This sequence joins TRBV5-4 and TRBJ1-1; perhaps TRBD1 as D (6 bases). V was trimmed by 4 bases and J by 5 bases, leaving 21 bases between them. The CDR3 is 16 amino acids. Per the germline V gene, CDR1 is SGHNT and CDR2 is YYREEE (reference sequence). The CDR3 reads CASSTQVRGQGTEAFF. CDR3 in DNA: TGTGCCAGCAGCACACAGGTCAGGGGCCAGGGAACTGAAGCTTTCTTT.

The chain is built from TRBV5-4 and TRBJ2-1, with TRBD2 as a possible D gene (6 bases). From germline, CDR1 is SGHNT and CDR2 YYREEE (reference sequence). The CDR3 is made up of 18 amino acids. Deletions cut 4 bases from V and 0 bases from J, with 20 bases between. The DNA for the CDR3 is TGTGCCAGCAGCGAACGACCCCCTAGCGTCAGCTCCTACAATGAGCAGTTCTTC. Its translation is CASSERPPSVSSYNEQFF.

V gene TRBV9 combines with J gene TRBJ2-5; TRBD1 agrees at 7 bases. Looked up from germline, CDR1 is SGDLS and CDR2 is YYNGEE. Trimming removed 4 bases from V and 2 bases from J; junction bases left unmatched: 11. This CDR3 is 16 amino acids long. The CDR3 protein is CASSPGTDLLQETQYF. Written as DNA, the CDR3 is TGTGCCAGCAGCCCAGGGACAGACCTCCTTCAAGAGACCCAGTACTTC.

The CDR3 protein is CASGLTGSSGNTIYF. The CDR3 coding sequence is TGTGCTAGTGGACTAACCGGGAGCTCTGGAAACACCATATATTTT. The rearrangement links TRBV12-5 to TRBJ1-3; D not resolved. Germline lookup yields CDR1 LGHNT and CDR2 FRNRAP. CDR3 size: 15 residues. The V gene lost 6 bases and the J gene lost 0 bases, with 12 bases spanning the gap.

The chain recombines TRBV14 with TRBJ2-5, with TRBD1 matching 7 bases. Germline trimming cut 4 bases from V and 2 bases from J; bases unmatched to any gene: 1. CDR1 SGHDN and CDR2 FVKESK come from the germline V gene. The CDR3 has 13 residues. The CDR3 sequence: CASSPGQQETQYF. DNA for the CDR3: TGTGCCAGCAGCCCGGGACAGCAAGAGACCCAGTACTTC.

The chain links TRBV6-6 to TRBJ1-6; maybe TRBD1 (6 bases). The CDR3 extends over 14 amino acids. V was pared by 2 bases and J by 9 bases, with 11 bases between. CDR1 MNHNY and CDR2 SVGAGI come from the germline V gene (reference sequence). The CDR3 sequence is CASSYGQGSSPLHF. DNA for the CDR3: TGTGCCAGCAGTTACGGGCAGGGGAGTTCACCCCTCCACTTT.

V gene TRBV5-4 combines with J gene TRBJ1-4, with TRBD1 matching over 9 bases. Germline assignment: CDR1 SGHNT and CDR2 YYREEE (reference sequence). V lost 4 bases to trimming and J lost 5 bases; unmatched junction nucleotides: 6. The CDR3 extends over 15 amino acids. The CDR3 spells CASSVPGQGNEKLFF. The CDR3 DNA follows: TGTGCCAGCAGCGTTCCGGGACAGGGAAATGAAAAACTGTTTTTT.

This clone was observed a single time. The J gene is TRBJ1-1, the V gene TRBV30; 9 bases are shared with TRBD1. Trimming at V came to 1 base and at J to 5 bases, leaving 11 bases not matched to a gene. This CDR3 region has 16 residues. The germline V gene has CDR1 GTSNPN and CDR2 SVGIG (reference sequence). Here the CDR3 reads CAWSARTGAGGTEAFF. CDR3 in DNA: TGTGCCTGGAGTGCCCGGACAGGGGCCGGGGGAACTGAAGCTTTCTTT.

The chain employs TRBV6-1 and TRBJ1-2; TRBD1 matches 7 bases. The V gene's germline CDR1 is MNHNS and CDR2 SASEGT. The V segment lost 5 bases and the J segment 3 bases; nucleotides outside the gene matches: 9. CDR3 length: 15 amino acids. CDR3 in amino acids: CASSQEGARHYGYTF. In DNA form, the CDR3 reads TGTGCCAGCAGTCAGGAGGGGGCACGGCACTATGGCTACACCTTC.

The rearrangement uses TRBV5-8 and TRBJ1-2; 9 bases match TRBD1. CDR1 SGHTS and CDR2 YDEGEE come from the germline V gene. Trimming took 4 bases from V and 0 from J; bases not matched to a gene: 7. CDR3 length: 16 residues. The chain's CDR3 is CASSPNRDRANYGYTF. The CDR3 coding sequence is TGTGCCAGCAGCCCAAATCGGGACAGGGCTAACTATGGCTACACCTTC.

The V gene is TRBV7-9, the J gene TRBJ2-7; D is uncertain. The CDR3 is 15 residues long. Germline V CDR1 and CDR2: SEHNR, FQNEAQ (reference sequence). V was shortened by 0 bases and J by 5 bases, with 14 bases between the two germline ends. The CDR3 DNA reads as TGTGCCAGCAGCTTAGCAGTTGGTCAGGTGGACGAGCAGTACTTC. It encodes CASSLAVGQVDEQYF.

The chain joins TRBV7-3 to TRBJ2-3; D is uncertain. Germline CDR1 and CDR2: SGHTA and FQGTGA. Deletions cut 6 bases from V and 4 bases from J, with 11 bases between. CDR3 length: 13 residues. CDR3 sequence: CASSFNGADTQYF. In DNA, the CDR3 is TGTGCCAGCAGTTTTAACGGAGCAGATACGCAGTATTTT.

The chain recombines TRBV6-6 with TRBJ2-1; 9 bases align to TRBD2. Germline V lookup: CDR1 MNHNY, CDR2 SVGAGI (reference sequence). Trimming cost V 5 bases and J 12 bases; bases outside gene matches: 11. This CDR3 is 14 amino acids long. The CDR3 DNA sequence: TGTGCCAGCAGTCGCAGTTTGGAAGCGGGGGGGCAGTTCTTC. Translating it yields CASSRSLEAGGQFF.

V gene TRBV19 combines with J gene TRBJ1-5; 8 bases are shared with TRBD1. With V trimmed by 6 bases and J by 3 bases, 4 bases remained unmatched. Germline V gene sequence: CDR1 LNHDA, CDR2 SQIVND (reference sequence). The CDR3 extends over 14 amino acids. The CDR3 nucleotides are TGTGCCAGTAGCCCGACAGGGGTCAATCAGCCCCAGCATTTT. As protein: CASSPTGVNQPQHF.

The J gene is TRBJ1-2, the V gene TRBV10-3; 9 bases agree with TRBD1. V lost 0 bases and J lost 5; bases outside the gene matches: 4. The CDR3 has 15 amino acids. The germline V gene encodes CDR1 ENHRY and CDR2 SYGVKD. The CDR3 region is CAISESIGQGYGYTF. For the CDR3, the DNA is TGTGCCATCAGTGAGTCGATTGGACAGGGGTATGGCTACACCTTC.

This sequence joins TRBV2 and TRBJ2-2, with TRBD1 identical over 7 bases. The CDR3 length is 15 residues. V was pared by 5 bases and J by 1 base, with 4 bases of the junction left unmatched. Germline V gene data show CDR1 as SNHLY and CDR2 as FYNNEI. Here the CDR3 reads CASSQQGRNTGELFF. CDR3 nucleotide sequence: TGTGCCAGCAGTCAACAGGGGAGGAACACCGGGGAGCTGTTTTTT.

V gene TRBV19 combines with J gene TRBJ2-3, with no clear D. Germline values: CDR1 LNHDA, CDR2 SQIVND (reference sequence). The CDR3 is 15 residues long. The V end was cut by 1 base, the J end by 0 bases, with 8 bases between. This CDR3 is CASSIAKLSTDTQYF. As DNA, the CDR3 is TGTGCCAGTAGTATAGCTAAACTAAGCACAGATACGCAGTATTTT.

This chain uses TRBV9 with TRBJ2-2; D is possibly TRBD1 (5 bases). Trimming pared 0 bases from V and 6 bases from J, leaving 18 bases between. The CDR3 length is 17 residues. Looked up from germline, CDR1 is SGDLS and CDR2 is YYNGEE. This CDR3 is CASSVDNPGYISGELFF. Here the CDR3 DNA reads TGTGCCAGCAGCGTAGATAACCCAGGGTATATTTCCGGGGAGCTGTTTTTT.

This rearrangement joins TRBV5-6 to TRBJ1-6, with 7 bases matching TRBD1. The germline CDR1 and CDR2 sequences are SGHDT and YYEEEE. This CDR3 has 15 amino acids. The trim removed 2 bases at V and 12 bases at J, leaving 11 bases unmatched. In DNA form, the CDR3 reads TGTGCCAGCAGCTTCATTCGACAGGGATCTGAACCCCTCCACTTT. Amino acids: CASSFIRQGSEPLHF.

The gene calls are TRBV27 and TRBJ2-2, with D hard to call. The CDR3 consists of 15 residues. Trimming pared 6 bases from V and 3 bases from J, leaving 14 bases between. The germline V gene has CDR1 MNHEY and CDR2 SMNVEV (reference sequence). This CDR3 is CASRTRGRDTGELFF. CDR3 in DNA: TGTGCCAGCAGGACCCGAGGTAGAGACACCGGGGAGCTGTTTTTT.

The chain has TRBV19 and TRBJ1-5; 8 bases are shared with TRBD1. The CDR3 is 15 residues long. The V gene's germline CDR1 is LNHDA and CDR2 SQIVND (reference sequence). Trimming removed 1 base from V and 5 bases from J; junction bases left unmatched: 4. CDR3 protein: CASSIGTGLDQPQHF. The CDR3 nucleotides are TGTGCCAGTAGTATAGGGACAGGGCTAGATCAGCCCCAGCATTTT.

J is TRBJ2-7 and V is TRBV6-6, with 8 nucleotides matching TRBD1. The germline gives CDR1 MNHNY, CDR2 SVGAGI (reference sequence). The CDR3 length is 16 residues. Trimming cost V 6 bases and J 1 base; bases outside gene matches: 11. CDR3 in DNA: TGTGCCAGCAGCCCAGGCCTGGACAGGGTTTCCTACGAGCAGTACTTC. It yields the protein CASSPGLDRVSYEQYF.

The J gene is TRBJ1-4, the V gene TRBV9; D ambiguous. CDR1 SGDLS and CDR2 YYNGEE come from the germline V gene. The CDR3 has 17 amino acids. V shed 2 bases and J shed 2 bases, with 16 bases lying between them. CDR3 loop: CASSVGLGGGTNEKLFF. The CDR3 coding sequence is TGTGCCAGCAGCGTTGGGTTGGGAGGAGGGACTAATGAAAAACTGTTTTTT.

The chain recombines TRBV5-1 with TRBJ2-5; D unresolved. This CDR3 region has 13 residues. Germline CDR1 SGHRS, CDR2 YFSETQ. The ends were cut back, 1 base at V and 5 bases at J, with 9 bases in the middle. The CDR3 loop reads CASSLTVFETQYF. In DNA, the CDR3 is TGCGCCAGCAGCTTGACAGTTTTTGAGACCCAGTACTTC. The full variable domain, with the rest looked up from reference TRBV5-1 and TRBJ2-5, is KAGVTQTPRYLIKTRGQQVTLSCSPISGHRSVSWYQQTPGQGLQFLFEYFSETQRNKGNFPGRFSGRQFSNSRSEMNVSTLELGDSALYLCASSLTVFETQYFGPGTRLLVL.

V is TRBV19 and J is TRBJ1-2; D may be TRBD1 (6 bases). Germline lookup yields CDR1 LNHDA and CDR2 SQIVND (reference sequence). Deletions cut 5 bases from V and 4 bases from J, with 14 bases between. CDR3 length: 14 residues. The CDR3: CASSPAGVVYGYTF. CDR3 nucleotides: TGTGCCAGTAGTCCAGCAGGGGTTGTCTATGGCTACACCTTC.

The rearrangement links TRBV7-9 to TRBJ1-1; D is ambiguous. The CDR3 covers 14 residues. Trimming left V 4 bases short and J 5 bases short, with 14 bases between. In germline, CDR1 is SEHNR, CDR2 FQNEAQ (reference sequence). The CDR3 region has the DNA TGTGCCAGCAGCTCCCAAACTTTACGGACTGAAGCTTTCTTT. Translated, it gives CASSSQTLRTEAFF.

The chain joins TRBV19 to TRBJ2-2, with TRBD2 identical over 14 bases. The V segment lost 9 bases and the J segment 7 bases; nucleotides outside the gene matches: 22. Germline loops: CDR1 LNHDA, CDR2 SQIVND (reference sequence). The CDR3 extends over 20 amino acids. For the CDR3, the DNA is TGTGCCAGCCGACCGACCGCGGGACTAGCGGGGGTTACTTCTAGCGGGGAGCTGTTTTTT. Its translation is CASRPTAGLAGVTSSGELFF.

This clone was detected once. The chain combines TRBV7-2 with TRBJ1-2; 11 bases are shared with TRBD1. The CDR3 is made up of 16 amino acids. The germline V gene has CDR1 SGHTA and CDR2 FQGNSA. V trimming: 7 bases; J trimming: 7 bases; junction bases outside the gene matches: 14. The CDR3 loop is CASTRTGQGAGSGYTF. The CDR3 DNA is TGTGCCAGCACCCGGACCGGACAGGGGGCGGGCTCTGGCTACACCTTC.

CDR3 nucleotides: TGTGCCAGCCAACCTCAGGGGAGCAATCAGCCCCAGCATTTT. Encoded protein: CASQPQGSNQPQHF. V and J are TRBV7-2 and TRBJ1-5; tentatively, D is TRBD1 (6 bases). The CDR3 consists of 14 residues. In germline, CDR1 is SGHTA, CDR2 FQGNSA. Deletions cut 8 bases from V and 1 base from J, with 12 bases between.